This passage covers 13 T cell receptor beta chains from one sample sequenced in a study of T cells in Graves' hyperthyroidism and ophthalmopathy. Template material for amplifying TCR beta CDR3 regions consisted of RNA transcripts. When the TCR CDR3 underwent first-round RT-PCR, the HTBI primer set was used. TCRdb re-called the multiplex PCR reads with MiXCR, one entry per CDR3 protein. The sample consists of about 360,000 distinct CDR3 sequences, around 13% of them appearing once. The specimen sequenced was blood. The receptors were gathered from a woman aged 18-35 years with Graves' hyperthyroidism.

This clonotype came up a few times. The chain combines TRBV13 with TRBJ2-3, with 7 bases lining up with TRBD1. The V segment lost 5 bases and the J segment 2 bases; nucleotides outside the gene matches: 7. Germline loops: CDR1 PRHDT, CDR2 FYEKMQ (reference sequence). This CDR3 is 15 amino acids long. The CDR3 sequence is CASSPRTGVTDTQYF. CDR3 coding DNA: TGTGCCAGCAGCCCTCGCACAGGGGTCACAGATACGCAGTATTTT.

This clonotype was observed at least ten times. At one end the junction does not follow the germline gene, possibly because of a read error. The rearrangement joins TRBV20-1 to TRBJ2-3; D might be TRBD2 (6 bases). The V gene's germline CDR1 is DFQATT and CDR2 SNEGSKA (reference sequence). There are 13 residues in the CDR3. The CDR3 nucleotides read TGCAGTGCTAGATCGGGACTTCCAGAGACGCAGTATTTT. Translated, it gives CSARSGLPETQYF.

This clonotype was picked up many times. The V gene is TRBV6-1, the J gene TRBJ1-2; D remains unclear. The CDR3 length is 13 residues. Germline assignment: CDR1 MNHNS and CDR2 SASEGT. The V end was cut by 7 bases, the J end by 4 bases, with 13 bases between. In DNA, the CDR3 is TGTGCCAGCACTGGAACATTCCTCTATGGCTACACCTTC. This encodes CASTGTFLYGYTF.

This clonotype was recorded at least ten times. V usage is TRBV7-2 and J usage is TRBJ2-2, with 7 bases that match TRBD1. This CDR3 comprises 15 residues. V shed 0 bases and J 5 bases; nucleotides not matched to a gene: 3. Germline-derived CDR1 and CDR2 are SGHTA and FQGNSA. The CDR3 is CASSLALQGTGELFF. The CDR3 DNA sequence: TGTGCCAGCAGCTTAGCCCTACAGGGGACCGGGGAGCTGTTTTTT.

This clonotype appeared many times. The V call is TRBV28, the J call TRBJ1-4, with unresolved D. Looked up from germline, CDR1 is MDHEN and CDR2 is SYDVKM. V lost 5 bases, J lost 8 bases, and 9 bases lay in between. The CDR3 consists of 12 residues. The CDR3 sequence: CASSRVREKLFF. The CDR3 DNA sequence: TGTGCCAGCAGTCGAGTTCGGGAAAAACTGTTTTTT.

This clonotype was counted at least ten times. This rearrangement joins TRBV13 to TRBJ2-3, with 9 bases identical to TRBD2. The CDR3 runs 16 residues. V was clipped by 1 base and J by 2 bases; unmatched bases: 4. Looked up from germline, CDR1 is PRHDT and CDR2 is FYEKMQ (reference sequence). This CDR3 reads CASSLAASGITDTQYF. The CDR3 DNA is TGTGCCAGCAGCTTAGCGGCTAGCGGGATCACAGATACGCAGTATTTT.

This clonotype has ten or more counts. The genes are TRBV6-2 or TRBV6-3 and TRBJ2-7; the D call may be TRBD1 or TRBD2 (5 bases each). V lost 0 bases and J 0 bases, leaving 18 bases between the germline ends. CDR1 and CDR2 (germline): MNHEY, SVGEGT. CDR3 length equals 18 residues. In DNA, the CDR3 is TGTGCCAGCAGTTACTCACCCCTCTCACGGGACGGCTCCTACGAGCAGTACTTC. Residues: CASSYSPLSRDGSYEQYF.

In its sample, this clonotype was seen once. The genes are TRBV15 and TRBJ2-1; D might be TRBD2 (5 bases). With 0 bases removed from V and 8 bases from J, the gap between germline ends came to 8 bases. The CDR3 extends over 13 amino acids. Germline V lookup: CDR1 LNHNV, CDR2 YYDKDF (reference sequence). Here the CDR3 reads CATSRERVDEQFF. Here the CDR3 DNA reads TGTGCCACCAGCAGAGAGCGGGTAGATGAGCAGTTCTTC.

In this sample, this clonotype turned up many times. The chain carries TRBV6-1 and TRBJ2-3; TRBD1 might be the D (6 bases). V was pared by 6 bases and J by 2 bases, with 18 bases between. Looked up from germline, CDR1 is MNHNS and CDR2 is SASEGT. There are 16 residues in the CDR3. The CDR3 here is CASRYSGAGSTDTQYF. The CDR3 DNA reads as TGTGCCAGCAGGTACTCAGGGGCCGGATCCACAGATACGCAGTATTTT.

In this sample, this clonotype turned up many times. This chain links TRBV13 with TRBJ1-1; D gene uncertain. Germline CDR1 and CDR2: PRHDT and FYEKMQ (reference sequence). The CDR3 length is 15 residues. Trimming stripped 1 base from V and 5 bases from J, with 14 bases between. The CDR3 DNA reads as TGTGCCAGCAGCTTAGCGTTGGGAAGGGAGACTGAAGCTTTCTTT. It is translated as CASSLALGRETEAFF. The full variable domain, completed using reference TRBV13 and TRBJ1-1, is AAGVIQSPRHLIKEKRETATLKCYPIPRHDTVYWYQQGPGQDPQFLISFYEKMQSDKGSIPDRFSAQQFSDYHSELNMSSLELGDSALYFCASSLALGRETEAFFGQGTRLTVV.

Many counts were recorded for this clonotype. The chain employs TRBV10-3 and TRBJ1-2; D ambiguous. The germline V gene has CDR1 ENHRY and CDR2 SYGVKD. The ends were cut back, 4 bases at V and 7 bases at J, with 19 bases in the middle. The CDR3 totals 15 residues. The CDR3 DNA follows: TGTGCCATCAGTGGTCCCGGGCCAGGCCAAGGTGGCTACACCTTC. Protein sequence: CAISGPGPGQGGYTF.

This clonotype was seen at least ten times. The chain has TRBV12-3 or TRBV12-4 and TRBJ1-2; D uncertain. CDR3 length: 13 residues. Trimming removed 6 bases from V and 8 bases from J, with 16 bases in between. The CDR3 bases are TGTGCCAGCAGCCGGACCCGAGACACCGGCTACACCTTC. Translation gives CASSRTRDTGYTF.

In this sample, this clonotype turned up a few times. The J gene is TRBJ1-1, the V gene TRBV29-1; D not certain. The CDR3 spans 14 residues. Germline V gives CDR1 SQVTM, CDR2 ANQGSEA. The V and J ends lost 6 bases and 0 bases respectively, with 14 bases between them. CDR3 DNA: TGCAGCGTGTGGGAACATTCAATGAACACTGAAGCTTTCTTT. It translates to CSVWEHSMNTEAFF.